These 11 T cell receptor beta chains were all obtained from the same sample, sequenced in a study of breast tumors, draining lymph nodes, adjacent tissues. TCRdb used MiXCR to reprocess the multiplex PCR reads, holding one entry per CDR3 protein. The sample comprises 150,000 to 200,000 distinct CDR3 sequences, approximately 30% of which are singletons, and roughly 4.5% rests with the top ten. Samples came from axillary lymph nodes draining the breast cancer. The source material was axillary lymph node tissue. These receptors were collected from a female donor with breast cancer. Some clones in this sample may be carry-over from other donors' samples.

The genes are TRBV27 and TRBJ2-7; 10 bases agree with TRBD2. V lost 5 bases and J lost 7; bases outside the gene matches: 11. The CDR3 runs to 15 residues. The germline CDR1 and CDR2 sequences are MNHEY and SMNVEV (reference sequence). The CDR3 region is CASSPGLAGVYEQYF. The CDR3 DNA reads as TGTGCCAGCAGTCCCGGGCTAGCGGGAGTTTATGAGCAGTACTTC.

This clonotype was picked up a small number of times. With a much larger clone just one base away, this may be a read error. This rearrangement joins TRBV12-3 or TRBV12-4 to TRBJ1-2, with TRBD1 as a possible D gene (5 bases). The CDR3 is 14 residues long. V was clipped by 5 bases and J by 7 bases, with 17 bases between them. CDR3 nucleotide sequence: TGTGCCAGCAGTCCGAACGTCAGGGCGGCTGGCTACACCTTC. It codes for CASSPNVRAAGYTF.

The chain is built from TRBV6-5 and TRBJ2-2; D may be TRBD2 (7 bases). Germline assignment: CDR1 MNHEY and CDR2 SVGAGI. CDR3 size: 15 residues. Deletions cut 0 bases from V and 6 bases from J, with 11 bases between. CDR3 in DNA: TGTGCCAGCAGTTACTCGAGGCGGGGGCCCGGGGAGCTGTTTTTT. It codes for CASSYSRRGPGELFF.

A single count supports this clonotype. One end of the junction fails to match germline, which may point to a read error. This chain connects TRBV5-1 to TRBJ2-5, with a possible D match to TRBD1 (7 bases). The CDR3 is made up of 15 amino acids. Germline V gene sequence: CDR1 SGHRS, CDR2 YFSETQ. This chain's CDR3 is CASSLGGGEFEIQYF. CDR3 nucleotides: TGCGCCAGCAGCTTAGGAGGGGGCGAATTCGAGATCCAGTACTTC.

This clonotype was seen repeatedly, ten times or more. V usage is TRBV2 and J usage is TRBJ1-2; D might be TRBD1 (5 bases). With 9 bases removed from V and 3 bases from J, the gap between germline ends came to 8 bases. The CDR3 length is 11 residues. CDR1 is SNHLY, CDR2 FYNNEI, per germline. The CDR3 spells CARETDYGYTF. The CDR3 DNA sequence: TGTGCCAGAGAGACAGACTATGGCTACACCTTC.

This clonotype was seen many times. V is TRBV15 and J is TRBJ2-7, with D tentatively TRBD1 (5 bases). The CDR3 is 14 residues long. CDR1 and CDR2 (germline): LNHNV, YYDKDF (reference sequence). Trimming removed 5 bases from V and 0 bases from J, with 11 bases in between. In nucleotides, the CDR3 is TGTGCCACCAGCCTCGACCAGGGCTCCTACGAGCAGTACTTC. Its protein is CATSLDQGSYEQYF. Variable domain in full (rest from reference TRBV15 and TRBJ2-7): DAMVIQNPRYQVTQFGKPVTLSCSQTLNHNVMYWYQQKSSQAPKLLFHYYDKDFNNEADTPDNFQSRRPNTSFCFLDIRSPGLGDTAMYLCATSLDQGSYEQYFGPGTRLTVT.

The chain couples TRBV20-1 to TRBJ2-7, with TRBD2 identical over 8 bases. Germline CDR1 is DFQATT and CDR2 is SNEGSKA (reference sequence). Trimming at V came to 4 bases and at J to 7 bases, leaving 3 bases not matched to a gene. The CDR3 extends over 11 amino acids. CDR3 in DNA: TGCAGTGCTAACGGGGGGGTTGAGCAGTACTTC. Translating gives CSANGGVEQYF.

The J gene is TRBJ1-2, the V gene TRBV20-1; possibly TRBD1 for D (6 bases). Germline V gene lookup returns CDR1 DFQATT and CDR2 SNEGSKA (reference sequence). The CDR3 runs 12 residues. The V end was cut by 5 bases, the J end by 12 bases, with 19 bases between. CDR3 in DNA: TGCAGTGCTGATACAGGGATCTCTGGAAACACCTTC. Its translation: CSADTGISGNTF.

V gene TRBV12-3 or TRBV12-4 combines with J gene TRBJ2-6; D is uncertain. The V and J ends lost 6 bases and 0 bases respectively, with 18 bases between them. This CDR3 comprises 18 residues. Written as DNA, the CDR3 is TGTGCCAGCAGCACCGAAACAGCCAAGGGCTCTGGGGCCAACGTCCTGACTTTC. Amino acid sequence: CASSTETAKGSGANVLTF.

This clonotype was detected many times. V and J are TRBV19 and TRBJ1-2, with a tentative D call TRBD1 (6 bases). Trimming pared 3 bases from V and 3 bases from J, leaving 14 bases between. This CDR3 has 15 amino acids. Germline-derived CDR1 and CDR2 are LNHDA and SQIVND (reference sequence). Here the CDR3 reads CASSMYRAVDYGYTF. The CDR3 bases are TGTGCCAGTAGTATGTACAGGGCGGTGGACTATGGCTACACCTTC.

This clonotype was recorded at least ten times. The V and J genes are TRBV29-1 and TRBJ2-1; 13 bases are shared with TRBD2. Germline V gene data show CDR1 as SQVTM and CDR2 as ANQGSEA. The CDR3 runs to 15 residues. Unmatched junction bases numbered 4, after V lost 5 bases and J lost 3 bases. DNA of the CDR3: TGCAGCGTTACCCGACTAGCGGGAGGCTACAATGAGCAGTTCTTC. Amino acids: CSVTRLAGGYNEQFF.